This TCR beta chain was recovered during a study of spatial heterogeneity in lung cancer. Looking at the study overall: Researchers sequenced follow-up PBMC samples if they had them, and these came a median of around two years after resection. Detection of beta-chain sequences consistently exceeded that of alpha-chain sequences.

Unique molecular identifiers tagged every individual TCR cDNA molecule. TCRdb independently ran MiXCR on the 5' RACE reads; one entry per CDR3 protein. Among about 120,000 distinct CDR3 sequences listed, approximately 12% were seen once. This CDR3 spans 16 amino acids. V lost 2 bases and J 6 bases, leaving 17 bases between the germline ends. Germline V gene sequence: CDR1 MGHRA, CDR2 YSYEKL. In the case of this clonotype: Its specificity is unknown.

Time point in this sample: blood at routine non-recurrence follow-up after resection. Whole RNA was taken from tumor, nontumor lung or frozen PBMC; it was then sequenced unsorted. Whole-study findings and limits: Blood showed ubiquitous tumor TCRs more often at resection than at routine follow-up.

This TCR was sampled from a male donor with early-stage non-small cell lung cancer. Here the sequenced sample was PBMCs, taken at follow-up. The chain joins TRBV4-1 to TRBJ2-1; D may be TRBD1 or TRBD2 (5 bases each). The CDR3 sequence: CASSQSAWGYSNEQFF. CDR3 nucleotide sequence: TGCGCCAGCAGCCAATCCGCCTGGGGGTATAGCAATGAGCAGTTCTTC.